This T cell receptor beta chain was sequenced during a study of blood T cell repertoires in COVID-19 (dated by TCRdb to the early 2020s). In the study overall: The collaborator samples originated in the United States, Italy and Spain and spanned the acute and convalescent phases of COVID-19. The prospective study material was composed of cDNA or gDNA derived from T cells, B-cell-depleted T cells, or PBMCs. Subjects who had been exposed to COVID-19, were actively infected with it, or had recovered from it provided the deeply sampled blood TCRbeta repertoires that made up the dataset. The repertoires were made available in a free public database intended to serve as a resource for research on the immune response to SARS-CoV-2. The samples were drawn from two sources: the first 160 participants of the ongoing ImmuneRACE study, and 1,000 to 1,500 subjects contributed by 6 global collaborators. Nearly every sample came with metadata listing a de-identified subject ID, COVID-19 status, age in years and sex. Where available, HLA class I and class II types were obtained from metadata supplied by the sample provider rather than from assay-based typing.

Whole blood was collected in K2EDTA tubes by collaborating institutions according to the institutions' own protocols. For TCRbeta analysis, collaborators shipped samples in one of three forms: frozen whole blood, isolated PBMCs, or DNA extracted from either of those sample types. TCRbeta CDR3 regions were amplified from genomic DNA by means of the immunoSEQ Assay, a bias-controlled multiplex PCR. As for the authors' bioinformatics: The number of nucleated cells in each sample was estimated by amplification of reference gene primers within the assay. Sequence reads were collapsed and filtered to measure the absolute abundance of every unique TCRbeta CDR3 rearrangement. Productive Simpson clonality was computed per sample as the square root of Simpson's diversity index over productive rearrangements. TCRdb took over this immuneACCESS table, retaining in-frame rearrangements with V and J assigned. Such tables are incomplete; in checked studies, under half of the missing clones stem from an unresolved V gene, and the remainder is unexplained. Clone size and the V and J calls come from that table; the DNA yielded D and trimming. This sample holds fewer than 350,000 clones; over 75% were observed only once. The ten largest make up more than 7.5% of the sample.

Reading from cysteine to phenylalanine, the CDR3 counts 16 amino acids. Of the read, only the CDR3 DNA is kept; its 48 bases are in frame from base 1. Here V drops 1 base and J drops 2 bases, and the junction holds 5 bases not matched to any gene. For CDR1 and CDR2, the germline V gene (reference sequence) lists LGHDT and YNNKEL. Paper-wide results and their limitations: Clinical and demographic metadata were provided uncurated, with the amount varying by source and participant.

Note on this clone: The antigen it recognizes is unknown. No base quality values were provided; no much bigger clone lies one nucleotide off.

This chain is built from TRBV3-1 (or the pseudogene TRBV3-2) and TRBJ2-5, with 9 bases matching TRBD2. The TCR was taken from a man between 18 and 29 years old with active or convalescent COVID-19. Sequencing input: peripheral blood. This receptor carries the CDR3 CASSQGSSGEQETQYF. The DNA sequence reads TGTGCCAGCAGCCAAGGCTCTAGCGGGGAGCAAGAGACCCAGTACTTC.